The rows below give T cell receptor beta chains drawn from one sample of a study of blood T cell repertoires in COVID-19. Here immunoSEQ multiplex PCR was the method, and the copy in TCRdb shows in-frame clones only, minus some. The table includes 100,000 or so clones, approximately 90% detected once. Sequenced: peripheral blood. These receptors all come from a man between 60 and 75 years old with acute or convalescent COVID-19. The conserved cysteine and the conserved F or W are not part of the CDR3 here. D genes are given only for firm matches.

d_gene: TRBD1
v_gene: TRBV5-1
len: 14
j_gene: TRBJ1-3
CDR3aa: ASSLGQGTQGNTIY

d_gene: NA
v_gene: TRBV5-4
len: 12
j_gene: TRBJ1-1
CDR3aa: ASSLTGSHTEAF

d_gene: TRBD1
v_gene: TRBV9
len: 13
j_gene: TRBJ2-5
CDR3aa: ASSFRDSYQETQY

d_gene: NA
v_gene: TRBV30
len: 12
j_gene: TRBJ1-2
CDR3aa: AWSANRQGNGYT

d_gene: NA
v_gene: TRBV19
len: 10
j_gene: TRBJ2-7
CDR3aa: ASSIGAGEQY

d_gene: NA
v_gene: TRBV27
len: 10
j_gene: TRBJ1-4
CDR3aa: ASSFNNEKLF

d_gene: NA
v_gene: TRBV7-2
len: 15
j_gene: TRBJ1-3
CDR3aa: ASSPLGGAGSGNTIY

d_gene: NA
v_gene: TRBV6-1
len: 15
j_gene: TRBJ2-6
CDR3aa: ASSERVGIPGANVLT

d_gene: NA
v_gene: TRBV6-5
len: 13
j_gene: TRBJ1-6
CDR3aa: ASSLGNRNNSPLH

d_gene: NA
v_gene: TRBV6-5
len: 11
j_gene: TRBJ2-5
CDR3aa: ASSRTQQETQY

d_gene: TRBD2
v_gene: TRBV30
len: 12
j_gene: TRBJ2-5
CDR3aa: AWSRTSGKETQY

d_gene: NA
v_gene: TRBV29-1
len: 13
j_gene: TRBJ2-2
CDR3aa: SVRAGPENTGELF

d_gene: NA
v_gene: TRBV5-4
len: 12
j_gene: TRBJ1-1
CDR3aa: ASRLAGVMTEAF

d_gene: TRBD1
v_gene: TRBV30
len: 12
j_gene: TRBJ2-5
CDR3aa: ARSRTGGSETQY

d_gene: TRBD2
v_gene: TRBV19
len: 15
j_gene: TRBJ2-1
CDR3aa: AGLLAGVRSSYNEQF

d_gene: NA
v_gene: TRBV7-9
len: 14
j_gene: TRBJ2-2
CDR3aa: ASSQDRDVYTGELF

d_gene: NA
v_gene: TRBV21-1
len: 12
j_gene: TRBJ1-5
CDR3aa: ASRSDRKDQPQH

d_gene: TRBD1
v_gene: TRBV27
len: 12
j_gene: TRBJ1-2
CDR3aa: ASSVSTGGDGYT

d_gene: NA
v_gene: TRBV19
len: 10
j_gene: TRBJ1-1
CDR3aa: ASSIGFTEAF

d_gene: NA
v_gene: TRBV5-1
len: 12
j_gene: TRBJ2-1
CDR3aa: ASSLVASGSEQF

d_gene: TRBD2
v_gene: TRBV9
len: 12
j_gene: TRBJ2-7
CDR3aa: ASGTSGSMGEQY

d_gene: TRBD2
v_gene: TRBV30
len: 13
j_gene: TRBJ2-1
CDR3aa: AWGGSGASYNEQF

d_gene: NA
v_gene: TRBV2
len: 11
j_gene: TRBJ1-5
CDR3aa: ASRREGNQPQH